A selection of T cell receptor beta chains follows, all from one sample in a study of cytomegalovirus exposure and HLA in healthy donors. Only in-frame clones appear in the TCRdb table, and some are missing; sequencing was by immunoSEQ multiplex PCR. This sample has under 200,000 clones, with roughly 81% found just once. Sequencing used PBMCs. The receptors here all came from a woman aged 30 to 39 in good health and CMV-seronegative. Both conserved end residues are part of each CDR3. A D gene is named only where the DNA matches it firmly. A clone size is listed for some rows: how often the clone was seen (once, few, many), or a class if it is expanded.

size: -
J: TRBJ2-1
V: TRBV2
D: TRBD2
CDR3: CASSLLAGGLGEQFF
DNA: TGTGCCAGCAGTTTACTAGCGGGGGGGCTAGGGGAGCAGTTCTTC

size: -
J: TRBJ2-7
V: TRBV4-1
D: -
CDR3: CASSHDPTTIRGEQYF
DNA: TGCGCCAGCAGCCACGACCCGACGACCATCCGGGGCGAGCAGTACTTC

size: -
J: TRBJ1-1
V: TRBV7-9
D: -
CDR3: CASSPRTSNMNTEAFF
DNA: TGTGCCAGCAGCCCCCGGACATCTAACATGAACACTGAAGCTTTCTTT

size: -
J: TRBJ2-4
V: TRBV28
D: -
CDR3: CASSLGGLAKNIQYF
DNA: TGTGCCAGCAGCCTAGGTGGACTAGCCAAAAACATTCAGTACTTC

size: -
J: TRBJ1-2
V: TRBV5-6
D: TRBD1
CDR3: CASSSDGTGLGGYTF
DNA: TGTGCCAGCAGCTCCGACGGGACAGGGTTAGGTGGCTACACCTTC

size: -
J: TRBJ1-5
V: TRBV30
D: -
CDR3: CAWSVGVNQPQHF
DNA: TGTGCCTGGAGTGTAGGGGTCAATCAGCCCCAGCATTTT

size: -
J: TRBJ2-7
V: TRBV7-6
D: -
CDR3: CASSLGPDNSYEQYF
DNA: TGTGCCAGCAGCTTAGGTCCGGACAATTCCTACGAGCAGTACTTC

size: -
J: TRBJ2-3
V: TRBV2
D: TRBD2
CDR3: CASSEMASGLYSTDTQYF
DNA: TGTGCCAGCAGTGAAATGGCTAGCGGACTTTATAGCACAGATACGCAGTATTTT

size: -
J: TRBJ2-3
V: TRBV5-1
D: -
CDR3: CASFRGDGDTQYF
DNA: TGCGCCAGCTTCAGGGGGGATGGAGATACGCAGTATTTT

size: -
J: TRBJ2-6
V: TRBV5-1
D: TRBD1
CDR3: CASSLGQGASGANVLTF
DNA: TGCGCCAGCAGCTTGGGACAGGGGGCCTCTGGGGCCAACGTCCTGACTTTC

size: -
J: TRBJ2-7
V: TRBV5-1
D: -
CDR3: CASSGRQQPFYEQYF
DNA: TGCGCCAGCAGCGGCCGACAGCAGCCCTTCTACGAGCAGTACTTC

size: few
J: TRBJ2-7
V: TRBV27
D: -
CDR3: CASSSAGAYEQYF
DNA: TGTGCCAGCAGTTCCGCAGGGGCCTACGAGCAGTACTTC

size: few
J: TRBJ2-2
V: TRBV11-3
D: -
CDR3: CASSSLGAGELFF
DNA: TGTGCCAGCAGCTCTCTCGGGGCCGGGGAGCTGTTTTTT

size: -
J: TRBJ2-3
V: TRBV28
D: -
CDR3: CASSFGRGGTQYF
DNA: TGTGCCAGCAGTTTTGGGCGGGGAGGTACGCAGTATTTT

size: -
J: TRBJ2-1
V: TRBV18
D: TRBD1
CDR3: CASSPPEGALYNEQFF
DNA: TGTGCCAGCTCACCACCTGAGGGGGCTTTGTACAATGAGCAGTTCTTC

size: -
J: TRBJ1-2
V: TRBV6-5
D: TRBD1
CDR3: CASTYLQGSSGYTF
DNA: TGTGCCAGCACCTACCTACAGGGGTCTAGCGGCTACACCTTC

size: -
J: TRBJ2-3
V: TRBV9
D: TRBD2
CDR3: CASSVDPSGGSTDTQYF
DNA: TGTGCCAGCAGCGTGGATCCTAGCGGGGGAAGCACAGATACGCAGTATTTT

size: -
J: TRBJ2-5
V: TRBV6-6
D: TRBD2
CDR3: CASSPSGSRQETQYF
DNA: TGTGCCAGCAGTCCCAGCGGGAGCCGACAAGAGACCCAGTACTTC

size: -
J: TRBJ1-1
V: TRBV18
D: TRBD1
CDR3: CASSPSDRGGMNTEAFF
DNA: TGTGCCAGCTCACCGTCGGACAGGGGAGGGATGAACACTGAAGCTTTCTTT